This is a list of T cell receptor beta chains from one sample in a study of blood T cells in healthy people across ages. Each CDR3 protein gets one entry after TCRdb re-called the 5' RACE reads with MiXCR. The table lists about 1.4 million distinct CDR3 sequences, 55% to 75% of them singletons. The specimen was blood. These receptors were taken from a man between 18 and 29 years old in good health. Each CDR3 is given with its conserved first and last residue. Fields, in order: clone size, V gene, D gene, J gene, CDR3 DNA, CDR3 protein. A D gene is named only where the DNA matches it firmly. Clone sizes are given selectively: once, few, many, or a class where the clone is expanded.

clone_size: -; v_call: TRBV12-3/TRBV12-4; d_call: -; j_call: TRBJ2-1; cdr3_nt: TGTGCCAGCAGTTTAATGGGGGCTGACAATGAGCAGTTCTTC; cdr3_aa: CASSLMGADNEQFF
clone_size: -; v_call: TRBV7-2; d_call: TRBD1; j_call: TRBJ2-7; cdr3_nt: TGTGCCAGCAGCTTGGTCCCCGGACAGGGAAACTACGAGCAGTACTTC; cdr3_aa: CASSLVPGQGNYEQYF
clone_size: -; v_call: TRBV6-5; d_call: TRBD2; j_call: TRBJ2-1; cdr3_nt: TGTGCCAGCAGTCTATATACTAGCGGCCTTGAGCAGTTCTTC; cdr3_aa: CASSLYTSGLEQFF
clone_size: -; v_call: TRBV7-2; d_call: -; j_call: TRBJ2-7; cdr3_nt: TGTGCCAGCAGCTTAAGCCGCGAGCAGTACTTC; cdr3_aa: CASSLSREQYF
clone_size: -; v_call: TRBV7-2; d_call: TRBD2; j_call: TRBJ2-1; cdr3_nt: TGTGCCAGCAGCTTAATCGGGACTAGCGGGGGCTTTGGTTCCGGTGAGCAGTTCTTC; cdr3_aa: CASSLIGTSGGFGSGEQFF
clone_size: -; v_call: TRBV7-2; d_call: -; j_call: TRBJ2-5; cdr3_nt: TGTGCCAGCAGCCCGGACGGATGGGAGACCCAGTACTTC; cdr3_aa: CASSPDGWETQYF
clone_size: -; v_call: TRBV20-1; d_call: -; j_call: TRBJ2-4; cdr3_nt: TGCAGTGCCCACCAGCCGACTCGGAACATTCAGTACTTC; cdr3_aa: CSAHQPTRNIQYF
clone_size: -; v_call: TRBV7-2; d_call: -; j_call: TRBJ2-5; cdr3_nt: TGTGCCAGCAGCGCCCAACAGGGAAGGTCCGAGACCCAGTACTTC; cdr3_aa: CASSAQQGRSETQYF
clone_size: many; v_call: TRBV3-1; d_call: -; j_call: TRBJ2-1; cdr3_nt: TGTGCCAGCAGCCAAGGGGACGATGAGCAGTTCTTC; cdr3_aa: CASSQGDDEQFF
clone_size: many; v_call: TRBV7-9; d_call: -; j_call: TRBJ2-3; cdr3_nt: TGTGCCAGCAGCCCTAGTGGGGCCACAGATACGCAGTATTTT; cdr3_aa: CASSPSGATDTQYF
clone_size: -; v_call: TRBV10-3; d_call: TRBD2; j_call: TRBJ2-7; cdr3_nt: TGTGCCATCAGTGAGTCCGGGGGGTCGTATTTTGTCGAGCAGTACTTC; cdr3_aa: CAISESGGSYFVEQYF
clone_size: -; v_call: TRBV6-2/TRBV6-3; d_call: -; j_call: TRBJ2-1; cdr3_nt: TGTGCCAGCAGTTATCCCCCCCACGGCCACAATGAGCAGTTCTTC; cdr3_aa: CASSYPPHGHNEQFF
clone_size: few; v_call: TRBV7-9; d_call: TRBD1; j_call: TRBJ2-7; cdr3_nt: TGTGCCAGCAGCCCCCGGGACAGAAATTACCCCTACGAGCAGTACTTC; cdr3_aa: CASSPRDRNYPYEQYF
clone_size: once; v_call: TRBV10-1; d_call: TRBD1; j_call: TRBJ2-3; cdr3_nt: TGCGCCAGCAGCGAACCCGGGACAGGTACAGGAGATACGCAGTATTTT; cdr3_aa: CASSEPGTGTGDTQYF
clone_size: few; v_call: TRBV4-1; d_call: -; j_call: TRBJ2-7; cdr3_nt: TGCGCCAGCAGCCAAAGAGACGGGACATCTAACTACGAGCAGTACTTC; cdr3_aa: CASSQRDGTSNYEQYF
clone_size: -; v_call: TRBV20-1; d_call: -; j_call: TRBJ1-6; cdr3_nt: TGCAGTGCTGGTCGGACCAACTCCTATAATTCACCCCTCCACTTT; cdr3_aa: CSAGRTNSYNSPLHF
clone_size: -; v_call: TRBV5-6; d_call: TRBD1; j_call: TRBJ2-1; cdr3_nt: TGTGCCAGCAGCCATACTACCGGGACAGGGGAAGTTAGCTCCTACAATGAGCAGTTCTTC; cdr3_aa: CASSHTTGTGEVSSYNEQFF
clone_size: few; v_call: TRBV4-3; d_call: TRBD1; j_call: TRBJ1-4; cdr3_nt: TGCGCCAGCAGTCGAAACAGGGGCACTAATGAAAAACTGTTTTTT; cdr3_aa: CASSRNRGTNEKLFF
clone_size: -; v_call: TRBV6-4; d_call: -; j_call: TRBJ1-5; cdr3_nt: TGTGCCAGCAGTGAAAGGGGTACTGGCCAGCCCCAGCATTTT; cdr3_aa: CASSERGTGQPQHF
clone_size: once; v_call: TRBV7-2; d_call: TRBD1; j_call: TRBJ2-7; cdr3_nt: TGTGCCAGCAGCTTAGGTGGACAGGGCTCCCTCGAGCAGTACTTC; cdr3_aa: CASSLGGQGSLEQYF
clone_size: -; v_call: TRBV5-1; d_call: TRBD1; j_call: TRBJ1-2; cdr3_nt: TGCGCCAGCAGCTTTTCTACAGGGGAGGGTGGCTACACCTTC; cdr3_aa: CASSFSTGEGGYTF
clone_size: -; v_call: TRBV27; d_call: -; j_call: TRBJ1-5; cdr3_nt: TGTGCCAGCAGAAGGAGGGCAGGGCAAAATCGAAACAATCAGCCCCAGCATTTT; cdr3_aa: CASRRRAGQNRNNQPQHF
clone_size: -; v_call: TRBV11-2; d_call: -; j_call: TRBJ2-7; cdr3_nt: TGTGCCAGCAGCTTAGACACAGGGAGGGACGAGCAGTACTTC; cdr3_aa: CASSLDTGRDEQYF
clone_size: -; v_call: TRBV12-3/TRBV12-4; d_call: TRBD1; j_call: TRBJ1-1; cdr3_nt: TGTGCCAGCGAGTACAGGGGCGAGAACACTGAAGCTTTCTTT; cdr3_aa: CASEYRGENTEAFF
clone_size: -; v_call: TRBV5-1; d_call: -; j_call: TRBJ2-1; cdr3_nt: TGCGCCAGCAGCTCCTATACCAGGGGCTCCTACAATGAGCAGTTCTTC; cdr3_aa: CASSSYTRGSYNEQFF
clone_size: -; v_call: TRBV25-1; d_call: -; j_call: TRBJ2-1; cdr3_nt: TGTGCGGCGATTGGGCACAATGAGCAGTTCTTC; cdr3_aa: CAAIGHNEQFF
clone_size: few; v_call: TRBV7-9; d_call: -; j_call: TRBJ1-4; cdr3_nt: TGTGCCAGCAGCCTGCGGAGGTTGGTGTCGACTAATGAAAAACTGTTTTTT; cdr3_aa: CASSLRRLVSTNEKLFF
clone_size: -; v_call: TRBV5-1; d_call: TRBD1; j_call: TRBJ2-2; cdr3_nt: TGCGCCAGCAGCTTACAGGGGACCTCCACCGGGGAGCTGTTTTTT; cdr3_aa: CASSLQGTSTGELFF
clone_size: -; v_call: TRBV9; d_call: -; j_call: TRBJ2-2; cdr3_nt: TGTGCCAGCAGCCTCTTTGGTGGCGGGGAGCTGTTTTTT; cdr3_aa: CASSLFGGGELFF
clone_size: -; v_call: TRBV6-1; d_call: -; j_call: TRBJ2-4; cdr3_nt: TGTACCAGCAGTGATTGGGGACTCGAGATGAAGCAGTACTTC; cdr3_aa: CTSSDWGLEMKQYF
clone_size: -; v_call: TRBV27; d_call: -; j_call: TRBJ2-1; cdr3_nt: TGTGCCAGCTCTAGCAGTCCTTTCGAGCAGTTCTTC; cdr3_aa: CASSSSPFEQFF
clone_size: -; v_call: TRBV7-2; d_call: -; j_call: TRBJ2-3; cdr3_nt: TGTGCCAGCAGCTATCTACGTCAATCGGCCACAGATACGCAGTATTTT; cdr3_aa: CASSYLRQSATDTQYF
clone_size: -; v_call: TRBV27; d_call: TRBD1; j_call: TRBJ2-1; cdr3_nt: TGTGCCAGCAGTGTCGACAGGGGGGGCTACAATGAGCAGTTCTTC; cdr3_aa: CASSVDRGGYNEQFF
clone_size: -; v_call: TRBV27; d_call: TRBD2; j_call: TRBJ2-7; cdr3_nt: TGTGCCAGCAGACGAGGGACTAGCGGGGAAACCTACGAGCAGTACTTC; cdr3_aa: CASRRGTSGETYEQYF
clone_size: -; v_call: TRBV3-1; d_call: TRBD1; j_call: TRBJ2-5; cdr3_nt: TGTGCCAGCAGCGCCCAGGGGGCGCAGGAAGAGACCCAGTACTTC; cdr3_aa: CASSAQGAQEETQYF
clone_size: -; v_call: TRBV20-1; d_call: TRBD2; j_call: TRBJ2-2; cdr3_nt: TGCAGTGCGAGCGGCCTAGCGGACGTTAGCACCGGGGAGCTGTTTTTT; cdr3_aa: CSASGLADVSTGELFF
clone_size: once; v_call: TRBV3-1; d_call: -; j_call: TRBJ2-7; cdr3_nt: TGTGCCAGCAGCCAAGTGACTCCCGGAGACGAGCAGTACTTC; cdr3_aa: CASSQVTPGDEQYF
clone_size: few; v_call: TRBV20-1; d_call: -; j_call: TRBJ2-1; cdr3_nt: TGCAGTGCTAGAAGGGACGACTACAATGAGCAGTTCTTC; cdr3_aa: CSARRDDYNEQFF
clone_size: -; v_call: TRBV7-2; d_call: -; j_call: TRBJ1-3; cdr3_nt: TGTGCCAGCAGCCTCCAACCCGCAGCTCAGGCTGGAAACACCATATATTTT; cdr3_aa: CASSLQPAAQAGNTIYF
clone_size: -; v_call: TRBV10-3; d_call: TRBD1; j_call: TRBJ2-5; cdr3_nt: TGTGCCATCAGTACAGTACAGGGGCAACAAGAGACCCAGTACTTC; cdr3_aa: CAISTVQGQQETQYF
clone_size: -; v_call: TRBV3-1; d_call: -; j_call: TRBJ1-5; cdr3_nt: TGTGCCAGCAGCTCCCGGGATATTAATCAGCCCCAGCATTTT; cdr3_aa: CASSSRDINQPQHF
clone_size: -; v_call: TRBV15; d_call: -; j_call: TRBJ2-7; cdr3_nt: TGTGCCACCAGCAGAGATCGCGCGAGTGTTCATGAGCAGTACTTC; cdr3_aa: CATSRDRASVHEQYF
clone_size: -; v_call: TRBV20-1; d_call: -; j_call: TRBJ2-3; cdr3_nt: TGCAGTGCCCAACAGGGAGGTTGGATAGATACGCAGTATTTT; cdr3_aa: CSAQQGGWIDTQYF
clone_size: -; v_call: TRBV29-1; d_call: -; j_call: TRBJ2-1; cdr3_nt: TGCAGCGTTGGGTCCGAGAATGGGGATGAGCAGTTCTTC; cdr3_aa: CSVGSENGDEQFF
clone_size: -; v_call: TRBV4-2; d_call: -; j_call: TRBJ2-3; cdr3_nt: TGTGCCAGCAGCCAAGGCAGGGGAGAAGATACGCAGTATTTT; cdr3_aa: CASSQGRGEDTQYF
clone_size: -; v_call: TRBV20-1; d_call: -; j_call: TRBJ2-7; cdr3_nt: TGCAGTGCTGAAACGGGACGGACAAGGTACGAGCAGTACTTC; cdr3_aa: CSAETGRTRYEQYF
clone_size: -; v_call: TRBV7-2; d_call: -; j_call: TRBJ2-1; cdr3_nt: TGTGCCAGCAGCTTTTCCGCGGGGAACAATGAGCAGTTCTTC; cdr3_aa: CASSFSAGNNEQFF
clone_size: -; v_call: TRBV6-5; d_call: -; j_call: TRBJ2-6; cdr3_nt: TGTGCCAGCAGTTACGTAAAAGGGCCCGGGGCCAACGTCCTGACTTTC; cdr3_aa: CASSYVKGPGANVLTF
clone_size: few; v_call: TRBV6-2/TRBV6-3; d_call: TRBD2; j_call: TRBJ2-5; cdr3_nt: TGTGCCAGCAACTCCGACCGCGGGCTAGCGGATGAGACCCAGTACTTC; cdr3_aa: CASNSDRGLADETQYF
clone_size: -; v_call: TRBV7-2; d_call: -; j_call: TRBJ2-7; cdr3_nt: TGTGTCAGCAGCCCCGTTTTCGGGAGCGACTACGAGCAGTACTTC; cdr3_aa: CVSSPVFGSDYEQYF
clone_size: -; v_call: TRBV15; d_call: -; j_call: TRBJ1-2; cdr3_nt: TGTGCCACCAGCAGAGATCTTTCCGACTATGGCTACACCTTC; cdr3_aa: CATSRDLSDYGYTF
clone_size: once; v_call: TRBV12-3/TRBV12-4; d_call: TRBD1; j_call: TRBJ2-7; cdr3_nt: TGTGCCAGCAGAGACCTAGGGGGCTTCGAGCAGTACTTC; cdr3_aa: CASRDLGGFEQYF
clone_size: -; v_call: TRBV20-1; d_call: -; j_call: TRBJ2-3; cdr3_nt: TGCAGTGCCGATAGAACAGATACGCAGTATTTT; cdr3_aa: CSADRTDTQYF
clone_size: -; v_call: TRBV7-9; d_call: TRBD1; j_call: TRBJ1-2; cdr3_nt: TGTGCCAGCACCCAATTTCGCGGGACAGGGGTCACCTATGGCTACACCTTC; cdr3_aa: CASTQFRGTGVTYGYTF
clone_size: few; v_call: TRBV24-1; d_call: TRBD2; j_call: TRBJ2-3; cdr3_nt: TGTGCCACCAGTGACCCGACAGGACTAGCCACAGATACGCAGTATTTT; cdr3_aa: CATSDPTGLATDTQYF
clone_size: -; v_call: TRBV29-1; d_call: -; j_call: TRBJ2-4; cdr3_nt: TGCAGCGGGCGGGGTTGCCGCAAAAGTTGGGGACAGATATTAATAGCCAAAAACATTCAGTACTTC; cdr3_aa: CSGRGCRKSWGQILIAKNIQYF
clone_size: -; v_call: TRBV5-1; d_call: TRBD1; j_call: TRBJ2-7; cdr3_nt: TGCGCCAGCAGCCTCGCATTCGGGACAGGGGGCATCGAGCAGTACTTC; cdr3_aa: CASSLAFGTGGIEQYF